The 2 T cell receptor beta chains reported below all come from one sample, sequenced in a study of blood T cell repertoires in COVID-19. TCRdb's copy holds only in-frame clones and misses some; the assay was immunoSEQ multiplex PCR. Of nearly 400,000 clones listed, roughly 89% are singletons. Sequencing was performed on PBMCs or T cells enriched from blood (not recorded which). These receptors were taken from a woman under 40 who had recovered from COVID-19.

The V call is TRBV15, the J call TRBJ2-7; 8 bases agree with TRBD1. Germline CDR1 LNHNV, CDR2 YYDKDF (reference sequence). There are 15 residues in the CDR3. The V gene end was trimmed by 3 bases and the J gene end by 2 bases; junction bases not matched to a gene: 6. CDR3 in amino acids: CATSSPGTGAYEQYF. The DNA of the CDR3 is TGTGCCACCAGCAGTCCGGGGACAGGAGCCTACGAGCAGTACTTC.

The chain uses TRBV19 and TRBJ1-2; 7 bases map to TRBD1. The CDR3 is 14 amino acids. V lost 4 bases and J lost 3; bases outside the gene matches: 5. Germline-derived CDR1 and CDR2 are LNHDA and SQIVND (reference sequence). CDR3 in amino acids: CASSTGTAHYGYTF. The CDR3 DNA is TGTGCCAGTAGTACCGGGACAGCTCACTATGGCTACACCTTC.